A selection of T cell receptor beta chains follows, all from one sample in a study of blood T cells in healthy people across ages. TCRdb used MiXCR to reprocess the 5' RACE reads, holding one entry per CDR3 protein. Here the sample spans 1.5 million to 2 million distinct CDR3 sequences, about 39% being singletons. Sequences were obtained from blood. The receptors originated from a human donor in good health. CDR3s include the opening cysteine and the closing phenylalanine or tryptophan. D genes are given only for firm matches. Expanded clones are given a class, and other clones once, few, many or no size at all.

abundance	d_gene	v_gene	j_gene	CDR3nt	CDR3aa
-	-	TRBV29-1	TRBJ2-7	TGCAGCGTTGGTGACCTCCTGGGCGAGCAGTACTTC	CSVGDLLGEQYF
few	-	TRBV6-6	TRBJ1-2	TGTGCCAGCAGTTACGTTGGGGGCAGGCTGTTAGATGGCTACACCTTC	CASSYVGGRLLDGYTF
-	-	TRBV20-1	TRBJ1-5	TGCAGTGCTAGAGGAGGGTCCGATCAGCCCCAGCATTTT	CSARGGSDQPQHF
-	TRBD1	TRBV7-9	TRBJ1-2	TGTGCCAGCAGCTCGGACAGGGGATCCAACTATGGCTACACCTTC	CASSSDRGSNYGYTF
few	-	TRBV5-1	TRBJ2-7	TGCGCCAGCAGCTTACTCTCGGTCTCGGTAGCGGTGTCCTACGAGCAGTACTTC	CASSLLSVSVAVSYEQYF
-	TRBD1	TRBV29-1	TRBJ1-4	TGCAGCGTGAGGGGACAGGGGGCAGGAGAAAAACTGTTTTTT	CSVRGQGAGEKLFF
few	-	TRBV13	TRBJ2-3	TGTGCCAGCAGCTTGGGACACCGCACAGATACGCAGTATTTT	CASSLGHRTDTQYF
-	-	TRBV4-3	TRBJ1-5	TGCGCCAGCAACCTTCGAACTGGGCAGCCCCAGCATTTT	CASNLRTGQPQHF
-	TRBD1	TRBV9	TRBJ1-5	TGTGCCAGCAGCGCTTCAGGGGGAGAGCAGCCCCAGCATTTT	CASSASGGEQPQHF
-	-	TRBV20-1	TRBJ2-7	TGCAGTGCCACCAACCCCGGCCAGCGCCTTTCCTACGAGCAGTACTTC	CSATNPGQRLSYEQYF
-	TRBD1	TRBV6-5	TRBJ2-7	TGTGCCAGCAGACAACAGGGGATGGGTTCCTACGAGCAGTACTTC	CASRQQGMGSYEQYF
-	-	TRBV4-2	TRBJ1-5	TGTGCCAGCAGCCAAGAACGGCAGTCTAATAGCAATCAGCCCCAGCATTTT	CASSQERQSNSNQPQHF
-	-	TRBV3-1	TRBJ1-2	TGTGCCAGCAGCCACCTCGATGGCGGTGGCTACACCTTC	CASSHLDGGGYTF
-	-	TRBV6-5	TRBJ1-6	TGTGCCAGCAGTTACGGGCAAGGGGGGAATTCACCCCTCCACTTT	CASSYGQGGNSPLHF
-	-	TRBV9	TRBJ2-1	TGTGCCAGCAGCGTAGTGGGGTTCCGCAATGAGCAGTTCTTC	CASSVVGFRNEQFF
-	-	TRBV3-1	TRBJ2-7	TGTGCCAGCAGCCCCGGAGGGGTCAAGGCCTACGAGCAGTACTTC	CASSPGGVKAYEQYF
-	-	TRBV20-1	TRBJ2-1	TGCAGTGCTAGAACAGGTCTGGGGACCCTGCGAACGGCCAACAATGAGCAGTTCTTC	CSARTGLGTLRTANNEQFF
-	-	TRBV9	TRBJ1-6	TGTGCCAGCAGCGCCCGTATTGGTTCACCCCTCCACTTT	CASSARIGSPLHF
-	-	TRBV20-1	TRBJ1-5	TGCAGTGCTAGACGAACAGAGAACTTCAATCAGCCCCAGCATTTT	CSARRTENFNQPQHF
-	-	TRBV12-3/TRBV12-4	TRBJ1-2	TGTGCCAGCAGTTTAGGACCGGGGATATCTAACTATGGCTACACCTTC	CASSLGPGISNYGYTF
-	-	TRBV9	TRBJ1-1	TGTGCCAGCAGCTCAGCTGGGCAGGTCGAGGGGGTGTGGAACACTGAAGCTTTCTTT	CASSSAGQVEGVWNTEAFF
-	TRBD1	TRBV29-1	TRBJ2-5	TGCAGCATCCGGGACAGAGTCCAAGAGACCCAGTACTTC	CSIRDRVQETQYF
-	-	TRBV15	TRBJ2-5	TGTGCCACCAGCAGAGGTGACCTTTGGGAAGAGACCCAGTACTTC	CATSRGDLWEETQYF
few	TRBD2	TRBV20-1	TRBJ2-7	TGCAGTGCTTCCGGGACTACCTACTACGAGCAGTACTTC	CSASGTTYYEQYF
-	-	TRBV2	TRBJ2-5	TGTGCCAGCATGGTCTTCCAAGAGACCCAGTACTTC	CASMVFQETQYF
-	TRBD2	TRBV5-1	TRBJ2-5	TGCGCCAGCCGCCCCGGGGGGGGGCGTCAAGAGACCCAGTACTTC	CASRPGGGRQETQYF
few	-	TRBV28	TRBJ2-1	TGTGCCAGCACCAACATCAATGAGCAGTTCTTC	CASTNINEQFF
few	-	TRBV15	TRBJ2-3	TGTGCCACCAGCAGACATAACCGGCCTCCCACGGATACGCAGTATTTT	CATSRHNRPPTDTQYF
-	-	TRBV7-3	TRBJ2-3	TGTGCCAGCAGCTTAGAACAGGGGGGGATGACGCAGTATTTT	CASSLEQGGMTQYF
-	TRBD2	TRBV19	TRBJ2-5	TGTGCCAGCCAACTAGCGGGGGCGCCCCAAGAGACCCAGTACTTC	CASQLAGAPQETQYF
few	-	TRBV15	TRBJ2-7	TGTGCCACCAGCAGAGATGAGGGGTCCTACGAGCAGTACTTC	CATSRDEGSYEQYF
-	-	TRBV6-1	TRBJ2-7	TGTGCCAGCAGTGAAATAGACACACGCTTATGGAAGTACTTC	CASSEIDTRLWKYF
-	-	TRBV4-3	TRBJ1-2	TGCGCCAGCAGCCAAGTGTATGGCTACACCTTC	CASSQVYGYTF
-	TRBD1	TRBV20-1	TRBJ2-7	TGCAGTGCTACCTCCGGGACAGGGGACTACGAGCAGTACTTC	CSATSGTGDYEQYF
few	-	TRBV7-2	TRBJ1-2	TGTGCCAGCAGCCATAACGCGTATGGCTACACCTTC	CASSHNAYGYTF
-	TRBD2	TRBV12-3/TRBV12-4	TRBJ2-1	TGTGCCAGCAGCCGGGGGGGCAGGGATGAGCAGTTCTTC	CASSRGGRDEQFF
-	TRBD2	TRBV7-8	TRBJ2-1	TGTGCCAGCAGCCCGTCGGGGGGGGGCCTCATTGATGAGCAGTTCTTC	CASSPSGGGLIDEQFF
-	-	TRBV29-1	TRBJ2-7	TGCAGCGCCTCCGGGACACCTTCCTACAATGAGCAGTACTTC	CSASGTPSYNEQYF
many	-	TRBV12-3/TRBV12-4	TRBJ2-3	TGTGCCAGCAGGTGGACTACCAGCACAGATACGCAGTATTTT	CASRWTTSTDTQYF
many	-	TRBV7-2	TRBJ1-2	TGTGCCAGCAGCTTAGGTGGGGTTGGCTATGGCTACACCTTC	CASSLGGVGYGYTF
-	-	TRBV12-3/TRBV12-4	TRBJ2-3	TGTGCCAGCAGCTTGACAGGACCATCAGATACGCAGTATTTT	CASSLTGPSDTQYF
-	-	TRBV4-3	TRBJ2-5	TGCGCCAGCAGCCGACAGGTTGGAGAGACCCAGTACTTC	CASSRQVGETQYF
-	TRBD1	TRBV12-3/TRBV12-4	TRBJ2-7	TGTGCCAGCACAAGGACAGGGGAGTCCAAGCAGTACTTC	CASTRTGESKQYF
-	-	TRBV7-9	TRBJ1-2	TGTGCCAGCAGCTTAGTTCTGGACGCTTATGGCTACACCTTC	CASSLVLDAYGYTF